These T cell receptor beta chains were read from a single sample in a study of OX40 agonist ivuxolimab in advanced cancers. The protocol was immunoSEQ multiplex PCR, while the TCRdb copy is restricted to in-frame clones and leaves out a portion. This table holds 40,000 or so clones, roughly 82% found once. The specimen was CD4+ or CD8+ T cells sorted from blood, collected in a trial of the OX40 agonist ivuxolimab. These TCRs come from an adult with an advanced solid tumor such as melanoma, head and neck, liver or kidney cancer. CDR3s include the opening cysteine and the closing phenylalanine or tryptophan. The D gene is left open where the match is weak. Clone size is not always given. Where it is, it says once, few, many or a class for expanded clones.

j_gene | d_gene | v_gene | abundance | len | CDR3aa | CDR3nt
TRBJ2-3 | - | TRBV6-1 | - | 15 | CASSESGYSTDTQYF | TGTGCCAGCAGTGAATCAGGGTATAGCACAGATACGCAGTATTTT
TRBJ2-1 | TRBD2 | TRBV5-4 | - | 14 | CASGAGLGLNEQFF | TGTGCCAGCGGTGCGGGACTAGGGCTTAATGAGCAGTTCTTC
TRBJ1-1 | - | TRBV10-3 | few | 12 | CAIKGTNTEAFF | TGTGCCATCAAAGGGACGAACACTGAAGCTTTCTTT
TRBJ1-2 | - | TRBV7-2 | - | 16 | CASSLGPTGFGYGYTF | TGTGCCAGCAGCTTAGGCCCCACAGGGTTCGGGTATGGCTACACCTTC
TRBJ2-3 | - | TRBV19 | - | 16 | CASSRSTNPDTDTQYF | TGTGCCAGTAGTCGATCAACTAATCCGGACACAGATACGCAGTATTTT
TRBJ2-7 | TRBD2 | TRBV10-2 | - | 17 | CASDWKLAGDFRGEQYF | TGCGCCAGTGACTGGAAACTAGCGGGAGACTTCCGGGGGGAGCAGTACTTC
TRBJ2-7 | - | TRBV28 | few | 15 | CASRTPGSASHEQYF | TGTGCCAGCAGGACTCCAGGGTCCGCGAGCCACGAGCAGTACTTC
TRBJ1-2 | - | TRBV13 | - | 15 | CASSLAETTGYGYTF | TGTGCCAGCAGCTTGGCGGAGACCACCGGGTATGGCTACACCTTC
TRBJ1-3 | - | TRBV10-3 | - | 13 | CAIAGISGNTIYF | TGTGCCATCGCAGGTATCTCTGGAAACACCATATATTTT
TRBJ1-6 | - | TRBV18 | - | 15 | CASSPPGKPNSPLHF | TGTGCCAGCTCACCACCGGGCAAACCGAATTCACCCCTCCACTTT
TRBJ2-2 | TRBD1 | TRBV30 | - | 13 | CAWSWDRKRELFF | TGTGCCTGGAGTTGGGACAGAAAAAGGGAGCTGTTTTTT
TRBJ1-6 | - | TRBV2 | - | 14 | CASSDLGSGSPLHF | TGTGCCAGCAGTGATTTGGGTAGCGGTTCACCCCTCCACTTT
TRBJ2-2 | - | TRBV5-4 | once | 14 | CASSRDTGTGELFF | TGTGCCAGCAGCAGGGACACTGGAACCGGGGAGCTGTTTTTT
TRBJ1-2 | - | TRBV5-4 | - | 16 | CASSQDDSITGYGYTF | TGTGCCAGCAGCCAAGACGACAGTATCACTGGCTATGGCTACACCTTC
TRBJ1-1 | - | TRBV28 | - | 13 | CASSLIGETEAFF | TGTGCCAGCAGCCTTATAGGGGAGACTGAAGCTTTCTTT
TRBJ2-1 | TRBD1 | TRBV5-6 | - | 17 | CASSLVVGTGGENEQFF | TGTGCCAGCAGCTTGGTAGTGGGGACAGGGGGCGAGAATGAGCAGTTCTTC